Listed below are T cell receptor beta chains from one sample, sequenced in a study of patients and donors after allogeneic stem cell transplantation. TCRdb fed the RT-PCR reads into MiXCR, producing one record per CDR3 protein. Of some 90,000 distinct CDR3 sequences in the sample, roughly 50% were seen once. Sequencing was done on a sample of blood, either unsorted or a sorted T cell fraction (not recorded which). The source is a human donor who was either an allogeneic HSCT recipient or a stem cell or donor lymphocyte infusion donor (not recorded which). It is not recorded whose cells these are; they may come from a transplant donor. Each CDR3 is given with its conserved first and last residue. D genes are given only for firm matches. Some rows mark clone size as missing; the rest say once, few, many or name a class of expanded clone.

cdr3_length clone_size d_call j_call v_call cdr3_nt cdr3_aa
14 . TRBD2 TRBJ2-3 TRBV13 TGTGCCAGCAGCATCCGTAGTGGGACTAATACGCAGTATTTT CASSIRSGTNTQYF
16 . TRBD1 TRBJ1-1 TRBV10-3 TGTGCCATCAGTGCTCTTCGGGACAGGGATCAGACTGAAGCTTTCTTT CAISALRDRDQTEAFF
18 . . TRBJ1-4 TRBV4-3 TGCGCCAGCAGCCAAGCCTACCCCGACATTACAACTAATGAAAAACTGTTTTTT CASSQAYPDITTNEKLFF
13 . . TRBJ1-4 TRBV14 TGTGCCAGCAGCCAAGGGACCGGGGGAAAACTGTTTTTT CASSQGTGGKLFF
14 . TRBD1 TRBJ2-7 TRBV20-1 TGCAGTGCTGCCAGGGACAGGTACTCCTACGAGCAGTACTTC CSAARDRYSYEQYF
13 few . TRBJ1-4 TRBV7-2 TGTGCCAGCAGCTTAACCCGGAATGAAAAACTGTTTTTT CASSLTRNEKLFF
13 . . TRBJ1-2 TRBV7-9 TGTGCCAGCAGTAACGGGGGTGATTATGGCTACACCTTC CASSNGGDYGYTF
14 few TRBD1 TRBJ1-2 TRBV7-2 TGTGCCAGCAGCCGTGAGGGACAGTCCGGCGGCTACACCTTC CASSREGQSGGYTF
13 few . TRBJ1-1 TRBV28 TGTGCCAACACCAGACAGGTAAACACTGAAGCTTTCTTT CANTRQVNTEAFF
15 . . TRBJ1-2 TRBV18 TGTGCCAGCTCCCTCGGAGCGCAAGCTAACTATGGCTACACCTTC CASSLGAQANYGYTF
11 few . TRBJ1-2 TRBV19 TGTGCCAGTATGGAGTTCTATGGCTACACCTTC CASMEFYGYTF
14 few . TRBJ1-5 TRBV2 TGTGCCAGCAGTGACGTGGGGCCCAATCAGCCCCAGCATTTT CASSDVGPNQPQHF
15 once TRBD1 TRBJ2-1 TRBV4-3 TGCGCCAGCAGCCAACAGACAGGGGGCTACAATGAGCAGTTCTTC CASSQQTGGYNEQFF
15 . . TRBJ1-1 TRBV4-1 TGCGCCAGCAGCCAAGAGGGCCTTGTTCTGACTGAAGCTTTCTTT CASSQEGLVLTEAFF
13 once . TRBJ1-1 TRBV7-2 TGTGCCAGCAGCTTGGAAGGGTTTACTGAAGCTTTCTTT CASSLEGFTEAFF
16 . TRBD2 TRBJ2-1 TRBV12-3/TRBV12-4 TGTGCCAGCAGTCCAAGGACTAGCGGGAGCTCCAATGAGCAGTTCTTC CASSPRTSGSSNEQFF
15 . . TRBJ1-1 TRBV27 TGTGCCAGCAGTCCAACAGGGAAGGGGGACACTGAAGCTTTCTTT CASSPTGKGDTEAFF
14 . . TRBJ2-7 TRBV20-1 TGCAGTGCTAGAGATCGAAGCGTCTCCTACGAGCAGTACTTC CSARDRSVSYEQYF
15 . . TRBJ1-4 TRBV5-6 TGTGCCAGCAGCGGGGGGACATTTGCTAATGAAAAACTGTTTTTT CASSGGTFANEKLFF
14 . . TRBJ2-1 TRBV24-1 TGTGCCACCAGTGATTCCCAACTAGACAATGAGCAGTTCTTC CATSDSQLDNEQFF
15 . TRBD2 TRBJ2-7 TRBV6-2/TRBV6-3 TGTGCCAGCAGCCTAGCGGGAGTTAGGGCCTACGAGCAGTACTTC CASSLAGVRAYEQYF
14 . . TRBJ1-5 TRBV28 TGTGCCACCTTAACAGGGTCGGGCAATCAGCCCCAGCATTTT CATLTGSGNQPQHF
16 . . TRBJ2-3 TRBV29-1 TGCAGCGTTGAAGATCGAAGGCGTACAATCACAGATACGCAGTATTTT CSVEDRRRTITDTQYF
13 . . TRBJ2-3 TRBV11-3 TGTGCCAGCAGCCTTGACCCCACAAATACGCAGTATTTT CASSLDPTNTQYF
15 . TRBD1 TRBJ1-6 TRBV12-3/TRBV12-4 TGTGCCAGCAGTCCCGGGACAGGGCAGTTGTCACCCCTCCACTTT CASSPGTGQLSPLHF
16 . . TRBJ2-2 TRBV6-2/TRBV6-3 TGTGCCAGCGGGATTTCGGGGGGCGCACACACCGGGGAGCTGTTTTTT CASGISGGAHTGELFF
15 few . TRBJ1-5 TRBV14 TGTGCCAGCAGCCCTCTCAGGGGCTCGGGGCAGCCCCAGCATTTT CASSPLRGSGQPQHF
15 . TRBD2 TRBJ2-1 TRBV28 TGTGCCAGCAGTTTTGCACTAGCGGGTAACAATGAGCAGTTCTTC CASSFALAGNNEQFF
13 few . TRBJ1-5 TRBV5-1 TGCGCCAACCTGGGCCATTCGAATCAGCCCCAGCATTTT CANLGHSNQPQHF
15 . . TRBJ1-2 TRBV18 TGTGCCAGCTCACGTTCTGCTAGGATGGACTATGGCTACACCTTC CASSRSARMDYGYTF
16 . TRBD1 TRBJ1-3 TRBV9 TGTGCCAGCAGCCCCGAACCGGGACAGGCTGGAAACACCATATATTTT CASSPEPGQAGNTIYF
16 . TRBD2 TRBJ2-1 TRBV28 TGTGCCAGCAGTCGACTAGCGGGAGCCCCCTACAATGAGCAGTTCTTC CASSRLAGAPYNEQFF
13 . . TRBJ2-2 TRBV20-1 TGCAGTGCCCGAAACGGAAACACCGGGGAGCTGTTTTTT CSARNGNTGELFF
14 . . TRBJ1-2 TRBV5-5 TGTGCCAGCAGCCACCCACAGGGTTACTATGGCTACACCTTC CASSHPQGYYGYTF
14 few . TRBJ1-1 TRBV18 TGTGCCAGCTCACCGGAACAGGTGAACACTGAAGCTTTCTTT CASSPEQVNTEAFF
18 . TRBD2 TRBJ2-5 TRBV27 TGTGCCAGCAGTTTACGACCGCATAGCGGGAAGAGCCAAGAGACCCAGTACTTC CASSLRPHSGKSQETQYF
11 . . TRBJ2-5 TRBV7-2 TGTGCCAGCAGCCGTTTTGAGACCCAGTACTTC CASSRFETQYF
14 . . TRBJ2-7 TRBV27 TGTGCCAGCAGTTTAACGCTGGGACTTTACGAGCAGTACTTC CASSLTLGLYEQYF
15 . TRBD1 TRBJ1-2 TRBV2 TGTGCCAGCAGGAAAGACAGGGGGGCTAACTATGGCTACACCTTC CASRKDRGANYGYTF
17 few . TRBJ1-6 TRBV4-2 TGTGCCAGCAGCCAAGTTAGATTGGGGGGAGAGAATTCACCCCTCCACTTT CASSQVRLGGENSPLHF
16 . TRBD1 TRBJ1-2 TRBV27 TGTGCCAGCAGTTCGCCAAGGACAGGGGGATCCTATGGCTACACCTTC CASSSPRTGGSYGYTF
13 . . TRBJ2-5 TRBV19 TGTGCCAGTACCACTATGGCGGGAGAGACCCAGTACTTC CASTTMAGETQYF
15 . . TRBJ1-2 TRBV4-2 TGTGCCAGCAGCCAACCGGGGGCCCAGAACTATGGCTACACCTTC CASSQPGAQNYGYTF
14 few . TRBJ1-6 TRBV2 TGTGCCAGAGGGAGACGCCCACAGGGCTCACCCCTCCACTTT CARGRRPQGSPLHF
15 few TRBD1 TRBJ1-6 TRBV4-2 TGTGCCAGCAGCCAGACAGGGGAGTATAATTCACCCCTCCACTTT CASSQTGEYNSPLHF
20 . TRBD1 TRBJ2-4 TRBV14 TGTGCCAGCAGCCAAGATGAGGGGGCCAGGAACCATTGGACCAAAAACATTCAGTACTTC CASSQDEGARNHWTKNIQYF
13 . . TRBJ1-2 TRBV5-1 TGCGCCAGCAGCCCGGAGAGGGGCTATGGCTACACCTTC CASSPERGYGYTF
14 . . TRBJ2-7 TRBV4-2 TGTGCCAGCAGCCAAGATCGCCTATCAGATGAGCAGTACTTC CASSQDRLSDEQYF
16 few . TRBJ1-4 TRBV5-1 TGCGCCAGCAGCGAGGGACACCAAATAGGGAGTGAAAAACTGTTTTTT CASSEGHQIGSEKLFF
16 . . TRBJ2-7 TRBV29-1 TGCAGCGTTGAATCTGGCAGGACCGCCACCAGCTACGAGCAGTACTTC CSVESGRTATSYEQYF
14 few . TRBJ1-2 TRBV7-9 TGTGCCAGCAGCTTATTAACGCTGTCCGGTGGCTACACCTTC CASSLLTLSGGYTF
14 few . TRBJ1-3 TRBV6-5 TGTGCCAGCCAGACGGGTCACTCTGGAAACACCATATATTTT CASQTGHSGNTIYF
11 . TRBD1 TRBJ1-2 TRBV20-1 TGCAGTGCGGGGACAGACTATGGCTACACCTTC CSAGTDYGYTF
13 . . TRBJ1-1 TRBV29-1 TGCAGCGTATCCGGGACCCTAGCCACTGAAGCTTTCTTT CSVSGTLATEAFF
15 . . TRBJ2-2 TRBV20-1 TGCAGTGCTAGACTAGGGTCTCAGGGCACCGGGGAGCTGTTTTTT CSARLGSQGTGELFF
14 . TRBD2 TRBJ2-3 TRBV29-1 TGCAGCTCCCGACTAGCGGGAGGCCCAGATACGCAGTATTTT CSSRLAGGPDTQYF
14 few . TRBJ1-2 TRBV12-3/TRBV12-4 TGTGCCAGCAGTTTGGCAGGAGCTTCCTATGGCTACACCTTC CASSLAGASYGYTF